This T cell receptor (beta chain) emerged from a study of blood T cell repertoires in COVID-19 (dated by TCRdb to between 2020 and 2021). Background on the whole study: Samples from collaborators originated in the United States, Italy and Spain and spanned both the acute and convalescent phases of COVID-19. Where available, HLA class I and class II types were taken from metadata supplied by the sample provider and were not determined by assay-based typing. The prospective study material was composed of cDNA or gDNA derived from T cells, B-cell-depleted T cells, or PBMCs. Samples were obtained from the ongoing ImmuneRACE study (first 160 participants) and from 1,254 subjects provided by 6 global collaborators. Subjects who had been exposed to COVID-19, were actively infected with it, or had recovered from it provided the deeply sampled blood TCRbeta repertoires that made up the dataset. Sample metadata almost always included a de-identified subject ID, COVID-19 status, age in years and sex. The repertoires were released in a freely available public database intended as a resource for research on the immune response to SARS-CoV-2.

Beyond this particular receptor, the publication reports: Clinical and demographic metadata were provided uncurated, with the amount varying by source and participant.

TCRbeta CDR3 regions were amplified from genomic DNA by means of the immunoSEQ Assay, a bias-controlled multiplex PCR. In the authors' own workflow: Within the assay, amplification of reference gene primers was used to estimate how many nucleated cells each sample contained. To quantify the absolute abundance of each unique TCRbeta CDR3 rearrangement, sequence reads were collapsed and filtered. For each sample, productive Simpson clonality was calculated as the square root of Simpson's diversity index across productive rearrangements. In TCRdb, the immuneACCESS table is reduced to in-frame sequences with V and J assigned. These tables do not hold every clone; where another copy was compared, an unresolved V gene accounts for under half, and the others remain unexplained. That table furnishes V, J and clone size, whereas the DNA furnished D and trimming. The sample table records 100,000 to 120,000 clones; less than 85% of these occur just once. Of the sample, 3% to 4.5% falls within the top ten clones.

As to this clone: Its antigen remains undetermined. Per-base qualities were not stored, and no clone one base away is much larger.

Each collaborating institution followed its own protocols to collect whole blood in K2EDTA tubes. For TCRbeta analysis, collaborators shipped samples as frozen whole blood, isolated PBMCs, or DNA extracted from either of those sample types. The sequence was obtained from an elderly woman with acute or convalescent COVID-19. The material sequenced was peripheral blood.

The CDR3 reads CASSESGAGLAKNIQYF. At the DNA level, the sequence is TGCGCCAGCAGTGAGTCGGGGGCCGGCTTAGCCAAAAACATTCAGTACTTC. Recombination joined TRBV10-1 with TRBJ2-4, with a weak D call of TRBD1 (6 bases match). Per the germline V gene (reference sequence), WNHNN is the CDR1 and SYGVQD is the CDR2. Measured from the cysteine to the phenylalanine, the CDR3 is 17 residues long. The only DNA kept is the CDR3, 51 bases in frame from the first base. A distance of 12 bases separates the germline ends of V and J, which lose 0 bases and 0 bases respectively.